This T cell receptor beta chain was sequenced in a study of blood T cell repertoires in COVID-19. In germline, CDR1 is MDHEN, CDR2 SYDVKM. Trimming cost V 5 bases and J 0 bases; bases outside gene matches: 2. The CDR3 extends over 15 amino acids. Clones were sequenced by immunoSEQ multiplex PCR, and TCRdb holds only the in-frame ones, with some missing. The table shows roughly 260,000 clones, with more than 85% occurring only once. This clonotype was obtained from a person between 18 and 35 years old with COVID-19, enrolled during active disease. The sample was peripheral blood. V usage is TRBV28 and J usage is TRBJ2-5; 11 bases line up with TRBD1. In DNA, the CDR3 is TGTGCCAGCAGTACGGACAGGGGGCACCAAGAGACCCAGTACTTC. Protein: CASSTDRGHQETQYF.